This TCR beta chain was sequenced during a study of human T cells and chemical hapten exposure. Documented time point: patch test 3, about 24 weeks after DPC sensitization. The treatment is: therapeutic diphenylcyclopropenone sensitization with weekly scalp DPC. This clonotype has only a few counts. This CDR3 is 11 amino acids long. Germline-derived CDR1 and CDR2 are SQVTM and ANQGSEA. V lost 7 bases and J lost 6, with 12 bases in between. TCRdb ran MiXCR on the RACE reads and lists one entry per CDR3 protein. The table records 85,000 to 100,000 distinct CDR3 sequences, 25% to 35% of them present only once.

The rearrangement uses TRBV29-1 and TRBJ1-2; D is possibly TRBD1 (6 bases). Specimen: whole blood, collected in connection with sensitization to the hapten diphenylcyclopropenone (DPC). The TCR sequence derives from a middle-aged man with alopecia areata. Some clones in this sample may be carry-over from other donors' samples. CDR3 bases: TGCAGCGCCGGGACACCGGATGGCTACACCTTC. Protein product: CSAGTPDGYTF.